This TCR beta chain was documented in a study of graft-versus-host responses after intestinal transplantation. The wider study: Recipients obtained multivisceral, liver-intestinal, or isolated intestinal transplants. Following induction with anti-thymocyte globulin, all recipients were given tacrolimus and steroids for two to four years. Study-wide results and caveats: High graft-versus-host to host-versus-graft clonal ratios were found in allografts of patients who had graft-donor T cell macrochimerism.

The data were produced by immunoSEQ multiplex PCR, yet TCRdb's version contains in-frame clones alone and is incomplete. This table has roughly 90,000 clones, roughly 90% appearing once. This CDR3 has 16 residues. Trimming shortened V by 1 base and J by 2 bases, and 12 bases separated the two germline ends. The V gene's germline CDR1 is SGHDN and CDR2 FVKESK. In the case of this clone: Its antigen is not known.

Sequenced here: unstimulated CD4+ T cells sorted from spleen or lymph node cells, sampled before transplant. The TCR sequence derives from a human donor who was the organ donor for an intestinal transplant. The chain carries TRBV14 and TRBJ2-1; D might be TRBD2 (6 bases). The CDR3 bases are TGTGCCAGCAGCCAAGCCACGGCGGGAACCTACAATGAGCAGTTCTTC. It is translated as CASSQATAGTYNEQFF.